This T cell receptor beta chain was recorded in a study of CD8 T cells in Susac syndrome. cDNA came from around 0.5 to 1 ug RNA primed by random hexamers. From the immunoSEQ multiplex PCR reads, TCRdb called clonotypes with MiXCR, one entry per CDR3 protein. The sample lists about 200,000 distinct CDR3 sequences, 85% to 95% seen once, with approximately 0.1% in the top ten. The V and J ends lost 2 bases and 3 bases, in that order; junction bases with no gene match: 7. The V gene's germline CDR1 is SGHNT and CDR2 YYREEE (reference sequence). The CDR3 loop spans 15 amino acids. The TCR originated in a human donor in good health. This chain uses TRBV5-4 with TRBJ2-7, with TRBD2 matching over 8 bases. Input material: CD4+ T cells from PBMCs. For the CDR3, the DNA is TGTGCCAGCAGCTTATCAAGCGGGAGAGGCTACGAGCAGTACGTC. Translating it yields CASSLSSGRGYEQYV.